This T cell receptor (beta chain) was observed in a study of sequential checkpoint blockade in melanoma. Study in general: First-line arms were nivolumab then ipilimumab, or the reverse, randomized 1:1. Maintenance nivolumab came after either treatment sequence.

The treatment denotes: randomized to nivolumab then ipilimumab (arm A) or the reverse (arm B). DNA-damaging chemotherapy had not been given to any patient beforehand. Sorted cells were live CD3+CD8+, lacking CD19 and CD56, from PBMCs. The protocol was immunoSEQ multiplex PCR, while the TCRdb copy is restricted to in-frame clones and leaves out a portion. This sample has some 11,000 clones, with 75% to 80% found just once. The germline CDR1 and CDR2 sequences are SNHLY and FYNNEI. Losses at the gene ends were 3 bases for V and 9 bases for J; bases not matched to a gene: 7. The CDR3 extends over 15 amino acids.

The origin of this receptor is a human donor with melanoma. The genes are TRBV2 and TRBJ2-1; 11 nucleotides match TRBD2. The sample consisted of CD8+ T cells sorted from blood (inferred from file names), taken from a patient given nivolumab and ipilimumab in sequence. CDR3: CASSEVVAGGREQFF. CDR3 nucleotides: TGTGCCAGCAGTGAGGTGGTAGCGGGGGGGCGTGAGCAGTTCTTC.